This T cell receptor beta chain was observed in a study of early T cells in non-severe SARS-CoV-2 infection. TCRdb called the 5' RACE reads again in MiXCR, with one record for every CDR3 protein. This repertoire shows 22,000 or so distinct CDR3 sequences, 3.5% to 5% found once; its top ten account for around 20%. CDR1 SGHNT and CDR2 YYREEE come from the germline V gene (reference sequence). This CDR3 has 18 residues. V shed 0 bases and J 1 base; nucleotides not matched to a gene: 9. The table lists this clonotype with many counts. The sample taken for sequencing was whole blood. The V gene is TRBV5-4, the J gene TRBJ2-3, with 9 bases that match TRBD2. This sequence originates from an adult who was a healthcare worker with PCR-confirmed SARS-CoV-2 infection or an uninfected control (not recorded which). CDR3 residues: CASSLAGLAGRGTDTQYF. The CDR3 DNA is TGTGCCAGCAGCTTGGCCGGCCTAGCGGGACGGGGCACAGATACGCAGTATTTT.